Reported below is one T cell receptor (beta chain). No antigen is known for it. CDR3 length: 15 residues. CDR1 and CDR2 (germline): SGHDN, FVKESK. V was shortened by 3 bases and J by 6 bases, with 15 bases between the two germline ends. This sample is part of a study of T cells in Graves' hyperthyroidism and ophthalmopathy. Overall study: Peripheral blood draws took place at initial diagnosis, ahead of any treatment. Study-level points and caveats: Median prediction lead before ophthalmopathy onset was 5 to 7.5 months with the model.

RNA transcripts yielded amplified TCR beta CDR3 regions. During a first-round RT-PCR of the TCR CDR3, the HTBI primer set was used. Each CDR3 protein gets one entry after TCRdb re-called the multiplex PCR reads with MiXCR. The sample has roughly 640,000 distinct CDR3 sequences; roughly a sixth are singletons. Sequenced material: blood. The sequence was obtained from a woman in her forties with Graves' ophthalmopathy. The chain is built from TRBV14 and TRBJ2-1; D perhaps matches TRBD1 (6 bases). CDR3 in DNA: TGTGCCAGCAGCCAGGTGTGGCAGGGGTTCAATGAGCAGTTCTTC. Residues: CASSQVWQGFNEQFF. The variable domain in full, completed from reference TRBV14 and TRBJ2-1, reads EAGVTQFPSHSVIEKGQTVTLRCDPISGHDNLYWYRRVMGKEIKFLLHFVKESKQDESGMPNNRFLAERTGGTYSTLKVQPAELEDSGVYFCASSQVWQGFNEQFFGPGTRLTVL.